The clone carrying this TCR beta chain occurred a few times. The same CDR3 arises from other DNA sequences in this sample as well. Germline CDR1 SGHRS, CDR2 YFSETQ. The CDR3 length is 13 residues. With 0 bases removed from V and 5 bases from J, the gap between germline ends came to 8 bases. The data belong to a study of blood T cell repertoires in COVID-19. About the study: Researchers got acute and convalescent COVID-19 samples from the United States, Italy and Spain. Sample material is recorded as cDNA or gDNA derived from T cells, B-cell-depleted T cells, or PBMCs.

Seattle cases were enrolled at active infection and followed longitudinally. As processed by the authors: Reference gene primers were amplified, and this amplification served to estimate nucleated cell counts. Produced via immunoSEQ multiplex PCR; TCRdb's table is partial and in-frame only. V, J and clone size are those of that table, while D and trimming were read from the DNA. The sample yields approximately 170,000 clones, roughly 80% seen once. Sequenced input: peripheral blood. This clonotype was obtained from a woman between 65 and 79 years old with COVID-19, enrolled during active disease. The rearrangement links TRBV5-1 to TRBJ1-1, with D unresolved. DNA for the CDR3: TGCGCCAGCAGCTTGGTCCCGGGGACTGAAGCTTTCTTT. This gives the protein CASSLVPGTEAFF.